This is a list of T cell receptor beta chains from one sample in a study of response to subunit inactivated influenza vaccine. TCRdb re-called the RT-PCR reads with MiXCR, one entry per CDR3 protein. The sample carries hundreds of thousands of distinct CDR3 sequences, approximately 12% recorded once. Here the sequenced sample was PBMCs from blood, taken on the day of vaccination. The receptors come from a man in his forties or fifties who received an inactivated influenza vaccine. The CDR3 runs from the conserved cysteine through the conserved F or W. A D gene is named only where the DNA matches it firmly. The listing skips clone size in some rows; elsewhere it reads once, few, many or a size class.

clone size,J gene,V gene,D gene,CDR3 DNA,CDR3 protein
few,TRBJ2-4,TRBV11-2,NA,TGTGCCAGCGCAAAGACTGGAGCCAAAAACATTCAGTACTTC,CASAKTGAKNIQYF
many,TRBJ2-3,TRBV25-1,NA,TGTGCCAGCAGTGTAGAAGGGTTCACAGATACGCAGTATTTT,CASSVEGFTDTQYF
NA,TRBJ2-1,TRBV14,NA,TGTGCCAGCAGCCAGGCCGGGAGTCAGTTCTTC,CASSQAGSQFF
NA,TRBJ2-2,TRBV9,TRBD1,TGTGCCAGCAGCGCTTGGACAGGGACCACCGGGGAGCTGTTTTTT,CASSAWTGTTGELFF
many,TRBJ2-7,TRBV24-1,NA,TGTGCCACCAGCGAGGGATACGAGCAGTACTTC,CATSEGYEQYF
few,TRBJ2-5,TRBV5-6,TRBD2,TGTGCCAGCAGCAAACTAGCGGCGCCCTACCAAGAGACCCAGTACTTC,CASSKLAAPYQETQYF
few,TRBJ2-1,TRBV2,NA,TGTGCCAGCAGTGAACTCAGGGGCGCCTCTAAGCAGTTCTTC,CASSELRGASKQFF
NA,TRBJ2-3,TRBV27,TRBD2,TGTGCCACCTCACTCGGGACTAGCGGCACAGATACGCAGTATTTT,CATSLGTSGTDTQYF
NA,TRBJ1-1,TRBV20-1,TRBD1,TGCAGTGCTAGACGCCGGGACAGGGCTGAAGCTTTCTTT,CSARRRDRAEAFF
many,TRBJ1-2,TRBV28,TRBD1,TGTGCCAGCAGCCGACAATGGACAGGATATAACTATGGCTACACCTTC,CASSRQWTGYNYGYTF
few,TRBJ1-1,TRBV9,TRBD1,TGTGCCAGCAGCGCTTGGACAGGGGCTGAAGCTTTCTTT,CASSAWTGAEAFF
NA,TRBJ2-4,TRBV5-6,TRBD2,TGTGCCAGCAGCTATCGTAGCGGGAGATTTGCGGCCAAAAACATTCAGTACTTC,CASSYRSGRFAAKNIQYF
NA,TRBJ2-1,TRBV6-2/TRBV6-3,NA,TGTGCCAGCAGTTCTCGCTCCGTGGAGTGGGAAGACAATGAGCAGTTCTTC,CASSSRSVEWEDNEQFF
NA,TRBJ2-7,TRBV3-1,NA,TGTGCCAGCAGCCAATCAGCAGGCGGCGAGCAGTACTTC,CASSQSAGGEQYF
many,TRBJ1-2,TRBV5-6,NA,TGTGCCAGCAGCTCCTTGGACACGGTCTATGGCTACACCTTC,CASSSLDTVYGYTF
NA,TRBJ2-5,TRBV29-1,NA,TGCAGCGTCAGTATCCCCGAGACCCAGTACTTC,CSVSIPETQYF
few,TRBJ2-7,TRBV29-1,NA,TGCAGCGTTGGCACTCCCGCGTCCTACGAGCAGTACTTC,CSVGTPASYEQYF
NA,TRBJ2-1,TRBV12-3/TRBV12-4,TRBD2,TGTGCCAGCAGTACTAGCGGGAGAACCTACAATGAGCAGTTCTTC,CASSTSGRTYNEQFF
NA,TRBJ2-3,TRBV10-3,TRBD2,TGTGCCATCAGTGAGAGCGGGAGTGCGGATACGCAGTATTTT,CAISESGSADTQYF
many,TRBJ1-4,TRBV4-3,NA,TGCGCCAGCGGAGACAGACATACAGGGACTAATGAAAAACTGTTTTTT,CASGDRHTGTNEKLFF
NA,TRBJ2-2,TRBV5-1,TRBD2,TGCGCCAGCAGCGCGGCGGGGGGAAACACCGGGGAGCTGTTTTTT,CASSAAGGNTGELFF
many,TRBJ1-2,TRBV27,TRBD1,TGTGCCAGCAGTTGGGCAGGGGGCCACTATGGCTACACCTTC,CASSWAGGHYGYTF
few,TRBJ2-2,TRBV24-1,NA,TGTGCCACCAGTGATTTGAGCCAGGGAAACGGGGAGCTGTTTTTT,CATSDLSQGNGELFF
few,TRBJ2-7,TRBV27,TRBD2,TGTGCCAGCAGTTTCACGAGGACTAGCGTGGTTTACGAGCAGTACTTC,CASSFTRTSVVYEQYF
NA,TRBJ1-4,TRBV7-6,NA,TGTGCCAGCAGCACAGCCGGGACCAATAACTCAACTAATGAAAAACTGTTTTTT,CASSTAGTNNSTNEKLFF